Following are 18 T cell receptor beta chains from one sample sequenced in a study of pediatric ulcerative colitis. Sequencing was performed with immunoSEQ multiplex PCR; in TCRdb, only in-frame clones are kept and a portion is missing. The sample includes roughly 14,000 clones, around 89% of them seen just once. The material sequenced was blood. These receptors all stem from a boy between 10 and 17 years old with moderate ulcerative colitis.

This clone was counted once. This chain joins TRBV7-9 and TRBJ2-1; D assignment may be TRBD1 or TRBD2 (5 bases each). The CDR3 extends over 13 amino acids. Trimming shortened V by 5 bases and J by 13 bases, and 18 bases separated the two germline ends. Per germline, CDR1 SEHNR and CDR2 FQNEAQ (reference sequence). The CDR3 DNA sequence: TGTGCCAGCAGCCCATCAGGGCCGCGGGTTCAGTTCTTC. It yields the protein CASSPSGPRVQFF.

J is TRBJ2-1 and V is TRBV11-2; no reliable D call. V dropped 1 base and J dropped 9 bases, with 7 bases sitting between them. Germline V gene data show CDR1 as SGHAT and CDR2 as FQNNGV. This CDR3 has 12 amino acids. Here the CDR3 DNA reads TGTGCCAGCAGCTTAGTCTCCCGTGAGCAGTTCTTC. Protein sequence: CASSLVSREQFF.

The chain is built from TRBV28 and TRBJ2-1; D might be TRBD1 (5 bases). Trimming pared 7 bases from V and 2 bases from J, leaving 9 bases between. The CDR3 is 13 residues long. The germline CDR1 and CDR2 sequences are MDHEN and SYDVKM. In DNA, the CDR3 is TGTGCCAGCAAAAGGGGTACCTACAATGAGCAGTTCTTC. As protein: CASKRGTYNEQFF.

The chain is built from TRBV6-5 and TRBJ2-7; 7 nucleotides line up with TRBD2. The germline V gene has CDR1 MNHEY and CDR2 SVGAGI. V shed 2 bases and J 4 bases; nucleotides not matched to a gene: 5. The CDR3 runs to 14 residues. The CDR3 here is CASSYGREGYEQYF. The DNA of the CDR3 is TGTGCCAGCAGTTACGGCAGGGAGGGGTACGAGCAGTACTTC.

This chain connects TRBV7-2 to TRBJ2-3; possibly TRBD1 for D (5 bases). CDR3 size: 15 residues. With 7 bases removed from V and 0 bases from J, the gap between germline ends came to 14 bases. Germline-derived CDR1 and CDR2 are SGHTA and FQGNSA. Here the CDR3 reads CASTPDISSTDTQYF. Written as DNA, the CDR3 is TGTGCCAGCACCCCGGACATCTCTAGCACAGATACGCAGTATTTT.

J is TRBJ1-1 and V is TRBV5-1; D call uncertain. Looked up from germline, CDR1 is SGHRS and CDR2 is YFSETQ. CDR3 size: 14 residues. Trimming removed 0 bases from V and 4 bases from J, with 10 bases in between. In DNA form, the CDR3 reads TGCGCCAGCAGCTTGGCCACGGCTAGCACTGAAGCTTTCTTT. Translated, it gives CASSLATASTEAFF.

This chain joins TRBV18 and TRBJ1-4; the match to TRBD1 covers 8 bases. The CDR3 totals 14 residues. V trimming: 3 bases; J trimming: 6 bases; junction bases outside the gene matches: 3. Per the germline V gene, CDR1 is KGHSH and CDR2 is LQKENI. In DNA form, the CDR3 reads TGTGCCAGCTCACCGGACAGGGCCCATGAAAAACTGTTTTTT. It translates to CASSPDRAHEKLFF.

The chain has TRBV28 and TRBJ1-2; tentatively, D is TRBD1 (5 bases). The CDR3 consists of 15 residues. Germline values: CDR1 MDHEN, CDR2 SYDVKM. Trimming took off 2 bases at V and 1 base at J, with 11 bases between the two ends. The CDR3 here is CASSLLGTVNYGYTF. CDR3 nucleotides: TGTGCCAGCAGTTTACTCGGGACTGTTAACTATGGCTACACCTTC.

CDR3 DNA: TGTGCCAGCTCACGGACAGGGGGCGCCGACTATGGCTACACCTTC. This codes for CASSRTGGADYGYTF. V usage is TRBV18 and J usage is TRBJ1-2; 11 bases map to TRBD1. The CDR3 runs 15 residues. Per germline, CDR1 KGHSH and CDR2 LQKENI. Trimming took 4 bases from V and 3 from J; bases not matched to a gene: 4.

The chain's CDR3 is CASSVVSLGRGDEQFF. CDR3 DNA: TGTGCCAGCAGCGTAGTTTCCCTAGGGCGAGGGGATGAGCAGTTCTTC. The chain joins TRBV9 to TRBJ2-1; D possibly uses TRBD1 or TRBD2 (5 bases each). CDR3 size: 16 residues. CDR1 is SGDLS and CDR2 is YYNGEE in the germline V gene. Trimming took 0 bases from V and 8 from J, leaving 18 bases between them.

In this sample, this clone turned up a few times. This chain's CDR3 is CASSHNRGHSGNTIYF. The CDR3 DNA follows: TGTGCCAGCAGTCACAACAGGGGTCACTCTGGAAACACCATATATTTT. The chain combines TRBV9 with TRBJ1-3, with 7 bases lining up with TRBD1. CDR1 is SGDLS and CDR2 is YYNGEE in the germline V gene. The CDR3 is 16 amino acids. V shed 5 bases and J 0 bases; nucleotides not matched to a gene: 8.

The V gene is TRBV27, the J gene TRBJ2-3; 13 bases line up with TRBD2. V trimming: 7 bases; J trimming: 8 bases; junction bases outside the gene matches: 9. CDR3 length equals 15 residues. Germline assignment: CDR1 MNHEY and CDR2 SMNVEV (reference sequence). In DNA, the CDR3 is TGTGCCAGCACCCGGACTAGCGGGAGTGGGGCTACGCAGTATTTT. It translates to CASTRTSGSGATQYF.

The chain recombines TRBV28 with TRBJ2-7, with TRBD1 matching 10 bases. CDR3 size: 15 residues. After removal of 6 bases from V and 3 bases from J, the junction contained 8 bases not matched to a gene. The germline V gene has CDR1 MDHEN and CDR2 SYDVKM. In DNA, the CDR3 is TGTGCCAGCAGCAGGGGGACAGGGGAGAGCTACGAGCAGTACTTC. It translates to CASSRGTGESYEQYF.

The V and J genes are TRBV5-4 and TRBJ2-7; 16 bases are a match to TRBD2. Germline V lookup: CDR1 SGHNT, CDR2 YYREEE (reference sequence). V lost 3 bases to trimming and J lost 7 bases; unmatched junction nucleotides: 4. The CDR3 is made up of 15 amino acids. The CDR3 DNA sequence: TGTGCCAGCAGCTCGGGACTAGCGGGAGGGGGTGAGCAGTACTTC. Its protein is CASSSGLAGGGEQYF.

The chain has TRBV6-5 and TRBJ2-7; TRBD2 might be the D (5 bases). Trimming stripped 3 bases from V and 0 bases from J, with 15 bases between. The CDR3 consists of 16 residues. Germline V gene lookup returns CDR1 MNHEY and CDR2 SVGAGI. DNA of the CDR3: TGTGCCAGCAGTTATATGGTTGGACTCCGCTCCTACGAGCAGTACTTC. Its translation is CASSYMVGLRSYEQYF.

The chain recombines TRBV28 with TRBJ2-1, with D perhaps matching TRBD2 (6 bases). The germline CDR1 and CDR2 sequences are MDHEN and SYDVKM. The V end was cut by 1 base, the J end by 3 bases, with 13 bases between. The CDR3 has 16 amino acids. CDR3 nucleotide sequence: TGTGCCAGCAGTTTATTCATCTGGCGGGACTACAATGAGCAGTTCTTC. Its protein is CASSLFIWRDYNEQFF.

V is TRBV7-3 and J is TRBJ2-3; TRBD2 matches 15 bases. Looked up from germline, CDR1 is SGHTA and CDR2 is FQGTGA. Unmatched junction bases numbered 3, after V lost 3 bases and J lost 2 bases. The CDR3 spans 17 residues. CDR3 DNA sequence: TGTGCCAGCAGCTTGGGACTAGCGGGGGGATTCACAGATACGCAGTATTTT. Amino acids: CASSLGLAGGFTDTQYF.

This clone appeared a few times. This rearrangement joins TRBV7-9 to TRBJ1-2; 7 bases are a match to TRBD1. J was trimmed by 2 bases and V by 5 bases; bases with no gene match: 11. CDR1 is SEHNR, CDR2 FQNEAQ, per germline (reference sequence). CDR3 length: 16 residues. CDR3 in DNA: TGTGCCAGCAGCCACCGCCGACAGGGAGGAAACTATGGCTACACCTTC. This encodes CASSHRRQGGNYGYTF.